Its frequency marks the clone carrying this T cell receptor beta chain as medium-sized. The antigen remains unidentified. Carrying UMI labels, the TRB cDNA libraries were prepared through 5' RACE. Following a re-call of the 5' RACE reads, TCRdb has one entry per CDR3 protein and lacks DNA. Recorded here are some 49,000 distinct CDR3 sequences; the top ten clones represent over 2%. This sample was taken from a study of CXCR3-negative and CXCR3-positive naive CD8 T cells. Study results and limitations: The study found more hydrophobic TRB CDR3s in CXCR3-positive naive cells than in CXCR3-negative naive cells.

The CDR3 runs 14 residues. CDR1 is MNHEY and CDR2 is SMNVEV in the germline V gene (reference sequence). The V gene is TRBV27, the J gene TRBJ2-7; absent DNA, TCRdb's TRBD1 call cannot be checked. Sequenced input: naive CXCR3- CD8+ T cells from blood. Subset specified: CD45RO-CCR7+CD27+CD95- naive CD8+ T cells lacking CXCR3 (TNR3-). This receptor was obtained from a human donor in good health. Some clones in this sample may be carry-over from other donors' samples. CDR3 sequence reads: CASSSRQGEYEQYF.